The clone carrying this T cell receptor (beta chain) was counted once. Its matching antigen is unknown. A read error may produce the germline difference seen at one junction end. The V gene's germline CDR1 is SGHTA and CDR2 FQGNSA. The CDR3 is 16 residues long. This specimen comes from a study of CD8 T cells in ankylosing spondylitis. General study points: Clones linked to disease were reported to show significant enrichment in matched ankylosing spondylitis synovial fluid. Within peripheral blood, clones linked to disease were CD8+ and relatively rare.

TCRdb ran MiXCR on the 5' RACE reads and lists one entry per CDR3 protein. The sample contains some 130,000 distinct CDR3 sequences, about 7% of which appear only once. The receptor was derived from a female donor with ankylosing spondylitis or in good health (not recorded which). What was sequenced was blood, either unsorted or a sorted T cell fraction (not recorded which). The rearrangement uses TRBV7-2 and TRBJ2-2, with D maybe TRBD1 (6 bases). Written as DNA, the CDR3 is TGTGCCAGCAGCTTAGCGGGGGCACTGAACACCGGGGAGCTGGTTTTT. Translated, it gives CASSLAGALNTGELVF.